This entry lists 11 T cell receptor beta chains sequenced from one sample in a study of T cells in localized non-small cell lung cancer. The table came from immunoSEQ multiplex PCR; TCRdb's copy has only in-frame clones and leaves some out. The sample holds some 24,000 clones, 75% to 90% seen once. This specimen consisted of peripheral blood, obtained before any cancer treatment. The source of these receptors is a male donor at least 60 years old with stage II squamous cell lung carcinoma.

This clone was counted a few times. The chain employs TRBV11-2 and TRBJ1-1; possible D gene TRBD1, 6 bases. Per the germline V gene, CDR1 is SGHAT and CDR2 is FQNNGV. Trimming cost V 4 bases and J 2 bases, with 17 bases left between them. This CDR3 comprises 16 residues. DNA of the CDR3: TGTGCCAGCAGCTCGCCGGGGGCGGGGGGAAACACTGAAGCTTTCTTT. It encodes CASSSPGAGGNTEAFF.

The chain recombines TRBV11-2 with TRBJ2-1; possibly TRBD2 for D (7 bases). V was clipped by 0 bases and J by 1 base, with 13 bases between them. The CDR3 is made up of 17 amino acids. Looked up from germline, CDR1 is SGHAT and CDR2 is FQNNGV. The DNA for the CDR3 is TGTGCCAGCAGCTTAGATCTGGGAGGGGGGTCCTACAATGAGCAGTTCTTC. This translates into CASSLDLGGGSYNEQFF.

The chain is built from TRBV9 and TRBJ1-1; 8 bases are shared with TRBD1. J lost 8 bases, V lost 3 bases, and 6 bases had no gene match. The CDR3 has 13 amino acids. Germline loops: CDR1 SGDLS, CDR2 YYNGEE. The CDR3 nucleotides read TGTGCCAGCAGCGCCTTCGGGACAGGAGAAGCTTTCTTT. This encodes CASSAFGTGEAFF.

This clone was picked up a small number of times. In DNA, the CDR3 is TGTGCCAGCAGTGAGGCAGACTCCTATAATTCACCCCTCCACTTT. Translating gives CASSEADSYNSPLHF. The V call is TRBV6-1, the J call TRBJ1-6; D gene uncertain. V was trimmed by 3 bases and J by 0 bases, leaving 6 bases between them. The CDR3 runs to 15 residues. CDR1 MNHNS and CDR2 SASEGT come from the germline V gene.

Here the CDR3 DNA reads TGTGCCAGCAGCTTAGTGACAGTGAACACTGAAGCTTTCTTT. Its protein product is CASSLVTVNTEAFF. V gene TRBV7-9 combines with J gene TRBJ1-1, with D possibly TRBD1 on 5 matching bases. In germline, CDR1 is SEHNR, CDR2 FQNEAQ (reference sequence). V gave up 1 base and J gave up 0 bases, with 6 bases separating them. This CDR3 is built from 14 residues.

The rearrangement uses TRBV5-4 and TRBJ2-3; 11 bases match TRBD2. CDR3 length: 15 amino acids. V lost 2 bases and J lost 4; bases outside the gene matches: 3. The V gene's germline CDR1 is SGHNT and CDR2 YYREEE (reference sequence). The CDR3 sequence is CASSFPGLAADTQYF. The CDR3 DNA reads TGTGCCAGCAGCTTCCCGGGACTAGCGGCAGATACGCAGTATTTT.

There are a few counts of this clone. The V gene is TRBV5-1, the J gene TRBJ2-3; TRBD2 is a possible D gene (5 bases). The germline V gene encodes CDR1 SGHRS and CDR2 YFSETQ. V lost 0 bases and J 1 base, leaving 9 bases between the germline ends. This CDR3 contains 15 residues. The CDR3: CASSLDSVGTDTQYF. CDR3 DNA: TGCGCCAGCAGCTTGGATAGCGTGGGCACAGATACGCAGTATTTT.

The chain joins TRBV19 to TRBJ2-6, with TRBD1 matching 8 bases. This CDR3 spans 16 amino acids. Germline values: CDR1 LNHDA, CDR2 SQIVND (reference sequence). V was pared by 7 bases and J by 0 bases, with 5 bases of the junction left unmatched. The DNA of the CDR3 is TGTGCCAGTACACAACAGGGGGACTCTGGGGCCAACGTCCTGACTTTC. Translated, it gives CASTQQGDSGANVLTF.

A single count supports this clone. The V and J genes are TRBV29-1 and TRBJ1-1; D is perhaps TRBD1 (6 bases). Trimming shortened V by 6 bases and J by 8 bases, and 16 bases separated the two germline ends. CDR1 SQVTM and CDR2 ANQGSEA come from the germline V gene. This CDR3 comprises 12 residues. In DNA form, the CDR3 reads TGCAGCGTGGACACAGGGTTAACGGAAGCTTTCTTT. Translated, it gives CSVDTGLTEAFF.

The chain joins TRBV7-8 to TRBJ2-7; D is undetermined. Trimming removed 1 base at V and 6 bases at J, with 13 bases between. The germline V gene encodes CDR1 SGHVS and CDR2 FQNEAQ. This CDR3 region has 14 residues. The CDR3 is CASSLVASGGEQYF. The DNA of the CDR3 is TGTGCCAGCAGCTTAGTAGCTAGTGGCGGCGAGCAGTACTTC.

This rearrangement joins TRBV2 to TRBJ1-2; possible D gene TRBD1, 5 bases. With 7 bases removed from V and 3 bases from J, the gap between germline ends came to 12 bases. This CDR3 has 13 residues. Germline V gives CDR1 SNHLY, CDR2 FYNNEI. CDR3 coding DNA: TGTGCCAGCAATCCTAGGGGCGACTATGGCTACACCTTC. This translates into CASNPRGDYGYTF.